This T cell receptor beta chain was sequenced during a study of T cell changes during pregnancy in multiple sclerosis. Measured with immunoSEQ multiplex PCR; TCRdb has only the in-frame clones, and not every one. The repertoire has more than 40,000 clones, roughly 90% of them found once; the top ten carry around 6.7%. This CDR3 has 13 residues. V lost 5 bases and J lost 9, with 14 bases in between. Germline V lookup: CDR1 SGHTA, CDR2 FQGNSA. The source was CD8+ T cells from peripheral blood mononuclear cells, collected in the third trimester of pregnancy. The TCR sequence derives from a female donor with multiple sclerosis, enrolled in a pregnancy study. The chain employs TRBV7-2 and TRBJ2-1; weak D call: TRBD1 (6 bases). CDR3 loop: CASSPQGWGEQFF. The CDR3 nucleotides read TGTGCCAGCAGCCCCCAGGGGTGGGGTGAGCAGTTCTTC.